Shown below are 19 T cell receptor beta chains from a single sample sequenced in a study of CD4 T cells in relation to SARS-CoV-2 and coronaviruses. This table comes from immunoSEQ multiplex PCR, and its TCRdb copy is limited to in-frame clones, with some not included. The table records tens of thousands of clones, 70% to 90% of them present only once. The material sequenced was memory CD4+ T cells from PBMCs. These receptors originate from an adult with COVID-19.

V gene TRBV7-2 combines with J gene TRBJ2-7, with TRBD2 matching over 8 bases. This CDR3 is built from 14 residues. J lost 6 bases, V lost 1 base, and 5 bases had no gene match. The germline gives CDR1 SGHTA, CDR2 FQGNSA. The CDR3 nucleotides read TGTGCCAGCAGCTTAGATAGCGGGGAACGCGAGCAGTACTTC. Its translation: CASSLDSGEREQYF. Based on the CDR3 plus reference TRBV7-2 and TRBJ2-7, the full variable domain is GAGVSQSPSNKVTEKGKDVELRCDPISGHTALYWYRQSLGQGLEFLIYFQGNSAPDKSGLPSDRFSAERTGGSVSTLTIQRTQQEDSAVYLCASSLDSGEREQYFGPGTRLTVT.

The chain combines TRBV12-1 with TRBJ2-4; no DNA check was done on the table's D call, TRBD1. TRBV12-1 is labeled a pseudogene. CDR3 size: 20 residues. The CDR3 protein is CASSSKTDRGTALAKNIQYF. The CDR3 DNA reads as TGTGCCAGCAGCTCAAAGACGGACAGGGGGACGGCTCTAGCCAAAAACATTCAGTACTTC.

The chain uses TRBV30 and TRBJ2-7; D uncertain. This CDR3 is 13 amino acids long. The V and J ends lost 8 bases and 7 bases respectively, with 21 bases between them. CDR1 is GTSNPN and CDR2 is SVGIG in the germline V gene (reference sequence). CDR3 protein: CARTGGSQGEQYF. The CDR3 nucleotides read TGTGCCCGGACCGGTGGCAGCCAAGGGGAGCAGTACTTC.

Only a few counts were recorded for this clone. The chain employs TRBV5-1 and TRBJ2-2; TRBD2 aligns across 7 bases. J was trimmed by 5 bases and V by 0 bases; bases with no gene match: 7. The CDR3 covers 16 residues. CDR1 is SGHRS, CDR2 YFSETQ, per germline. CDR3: CASSLGTRGETGELFF. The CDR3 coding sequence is TGCGCCAGCAGCTTGGGGACTAGAGGGGAAACCGGGGAGCTGTTTTTT.

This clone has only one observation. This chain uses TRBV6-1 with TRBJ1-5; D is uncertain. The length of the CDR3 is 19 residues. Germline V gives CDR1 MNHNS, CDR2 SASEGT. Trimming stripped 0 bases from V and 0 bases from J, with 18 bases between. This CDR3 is CASSEAISGPGRSNQPQHF. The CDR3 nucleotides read TGTGCCAGCAGTGAAGCAATTTCCGGTCCCGGACGTAGCAATCAGCCCCAGCATTTT.

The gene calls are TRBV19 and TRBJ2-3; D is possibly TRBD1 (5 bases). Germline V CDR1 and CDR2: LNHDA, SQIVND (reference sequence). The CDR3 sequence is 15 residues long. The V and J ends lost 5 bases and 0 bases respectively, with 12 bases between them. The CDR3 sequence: CASSGQPKSTDTQYF. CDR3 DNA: TGTGCCAGTAGTGGACAACCCAAGAGCACAGATACGCAGTATTTT.

The CDR3 sequence is CASSDRPGADTQYF. The CDR3 nucleotides read TGCGCCAGCAGCGACCGCCCCGGGGCAGATACGCAGTATTTT. V and J are TRBV5-1 and TRBJ2-3; a possible D gene is TRBD2 (5 bases). V was shortened by 4 bases and J by 4 bases, with 13 bases between the two germline ends. From germline, CDR1 is SGHRS and CDR2 YFSETQ. The CDR3 sequence is 14 residues long.

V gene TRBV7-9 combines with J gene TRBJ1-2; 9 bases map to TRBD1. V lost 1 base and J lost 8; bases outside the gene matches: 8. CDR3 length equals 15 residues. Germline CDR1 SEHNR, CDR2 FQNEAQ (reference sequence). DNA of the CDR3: TGTGCCAGCAGCTTAGACGGGGACAGGGCTAGAGGCTACACCTTC. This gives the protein CASSLDGDRARGYTF.

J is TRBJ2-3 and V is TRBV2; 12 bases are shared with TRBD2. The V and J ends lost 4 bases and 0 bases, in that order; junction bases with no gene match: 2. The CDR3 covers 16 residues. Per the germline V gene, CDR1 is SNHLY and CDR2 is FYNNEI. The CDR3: CASSGLAGVSTDTQYF. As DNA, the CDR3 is TGTGCCAGCAGTGGACTAGCGGGGGTTAGCACAGATACGCAGTATTTT.

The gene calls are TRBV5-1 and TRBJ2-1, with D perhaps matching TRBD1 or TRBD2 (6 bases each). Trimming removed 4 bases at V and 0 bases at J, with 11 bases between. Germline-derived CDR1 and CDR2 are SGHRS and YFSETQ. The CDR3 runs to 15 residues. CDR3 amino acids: CASSEGGNSYNEQFF. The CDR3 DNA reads TGCGCCAGCAGCGAGGGGGGTAACTCCTACAATGAGCAGTTCTTC.

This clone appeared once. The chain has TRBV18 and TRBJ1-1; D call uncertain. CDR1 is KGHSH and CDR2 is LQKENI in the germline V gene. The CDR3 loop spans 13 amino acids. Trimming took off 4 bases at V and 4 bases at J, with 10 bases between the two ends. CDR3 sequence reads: CASSLPGSTEAFF. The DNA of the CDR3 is TGTGCCAGCTCACTGCCGGGGTCCACTGAAGCTTTCTTT.

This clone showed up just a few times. The CDR3 DNA sequence: TGTGCCAGCAGCCAAGACCCAGCAGGGGGCTATGGCTACACCTTC. Translation: CASSQDPAGGYGYTF. V and J are TRBV3-1 (or the pseudogene TRBV3-2) and TRBJ1-2, with 7 bases aligning to TRBD1. Germline loops: CDR1 LGHDT, CDR2 YNNKEL (reference sequence). The V segment lost 0 bases and the J segment 4 bases; nucleotides outside the gene matches: 5. The CDR3 length is 15 residues.

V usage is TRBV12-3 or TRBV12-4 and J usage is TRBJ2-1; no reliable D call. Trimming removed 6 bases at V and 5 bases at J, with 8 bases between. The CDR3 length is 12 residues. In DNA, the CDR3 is TGTGCCAGCAGGGTTGCTGACAATGAGCAGTTCTTC. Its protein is CASRVADNEQFF.

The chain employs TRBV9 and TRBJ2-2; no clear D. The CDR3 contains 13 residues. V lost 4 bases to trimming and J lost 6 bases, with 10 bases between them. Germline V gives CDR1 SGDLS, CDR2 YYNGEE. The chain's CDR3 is CASSRSSPGELFF. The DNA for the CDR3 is TGTGCCAGCAGCCGGTCTAGTCCCGGGGAGCTGTTTTTT.

Here the CDR3 DNA reads TGCGCCAGCAGCTTGACGGTCTCATCCACCTACAATGAGCAGTTCTTC. It yields the protein CASSLTVSSTYNEQFF. The V gene is TRBV5-1, the J gene TRBJ2-1; D call uncertain. The germline CDR1 and CDR2 sequences are SGHRS and YFSETQ. V lost 1 base to trimming and J lost 2 bases, with 13 bases between them. The CDR3 is 16 amino acids.

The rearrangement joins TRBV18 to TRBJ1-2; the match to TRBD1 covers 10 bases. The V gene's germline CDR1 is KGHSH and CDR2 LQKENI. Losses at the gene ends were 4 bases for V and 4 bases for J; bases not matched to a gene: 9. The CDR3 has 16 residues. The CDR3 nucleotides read TGTGCCAGCTCACGGGACAGGGGAATGTCGTTCTATGGCTACACCTTC. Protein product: CASSRDRGMSFYGYTF.

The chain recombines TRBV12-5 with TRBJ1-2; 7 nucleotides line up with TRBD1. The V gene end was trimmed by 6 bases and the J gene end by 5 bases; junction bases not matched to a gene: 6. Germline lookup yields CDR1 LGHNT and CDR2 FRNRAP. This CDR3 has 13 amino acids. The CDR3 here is CASGPPGGYGYTF. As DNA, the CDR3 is TGTGCTAGTGGCCCCCCAGGGGGTTATGGCTACACCTTC. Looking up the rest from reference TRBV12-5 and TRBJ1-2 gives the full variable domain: DARVTQTPRHKVTEMGQEVTMRCQPILGHNTVFWYRQTMMQGLELLAYFRNRAPLDDSGMPKDRFSAEMPDATLATLKIQPSEPRDSAVYFCASGPPGGYGYTFGSGTRLTVV.

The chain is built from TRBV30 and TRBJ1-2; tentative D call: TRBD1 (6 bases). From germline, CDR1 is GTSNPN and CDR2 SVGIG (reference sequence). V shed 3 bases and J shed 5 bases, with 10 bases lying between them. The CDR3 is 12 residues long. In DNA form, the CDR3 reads TGTGCCTGGAGCATACAGGGATATGGCTACACCTTC. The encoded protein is CAWSIQGYGYTF. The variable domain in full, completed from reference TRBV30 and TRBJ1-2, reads SQTIHQWPATLVQPVGSPLSLECTVEGTSNPNLYWYRQAAGRGLQLLFYSVGIGQISSEVPQNLSASRPQDRQFILSSKKLLLSDSGFYLCAWSIQGYGYTFGSGTRLTVV.

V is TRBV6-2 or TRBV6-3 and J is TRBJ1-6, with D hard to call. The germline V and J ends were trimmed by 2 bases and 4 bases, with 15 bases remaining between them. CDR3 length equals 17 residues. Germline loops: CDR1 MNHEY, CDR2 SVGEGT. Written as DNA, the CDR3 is TGTGCCAGCAGTTACCGCAGGCCTCCACTATATAATTCACCCCTCCACTTT. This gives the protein CASSYRRPPLYNSPLHF.